This T cell receptor (beta chain) stems from a study of blood T cell repertoires in COVID-19 (dated by TCRdb to between 2020 and 2021). Context from the whole study: Collaborator samples came from the United States, Italy and Spain and covered acute and convalescent phases of COVID-19. The material from the prospective study consisted of cDNA or gDNA derived from T cells, B-cell-depleted T cells, or PBMCs. Subjects who had been exposed to COVID-19, were actively infected with it, or had recovered from it provided the deeply sampled blood TCRbeta repertoires that made up the dataset. The repertoires were made available in a free public database intended to serve as a resource for research on the immune response to SARS-CoV-2. Samples came from the ongoing ImmuneRACE study (first 160 participants) plus 1,254 subjects from 6 global collaborators. Nearly every sample came with metadata listing a de-identified subject ID, COVID-19 status, age in years and sex. Where available, HLA class I and class II types were obtained from metadata supplied by the sample provider rather than from assay-based typing. The study at large found these results: Clinical and demographic metadata were provided uncurated, with the amount varying by source and participant.

TCRbeta CDR3 regions were amplified from genomic DNA by means of the immunoSEQ Assay, a bias-controlled multiplex PCR. Per the source publication's procedure: Nucleated cell counts per sample were estimated from amplification of reference gene primers within the assay. Sequence reads were collapsed and filtered to measure the absolute abundance of every unique TCRbeta CDR3 rearrangement. For each sample, productive Simpson clonality was calculated by taking the square root of Simpson's diversity index across productive rearrangements. TCRdb took over this immuneACCESS table, retaining in-frame rearrangements with V and J assigned. Such tables are incomplete; in checked studies, under half of the missing clones stem from an unresolved V gene, and the remainder is unexplained. V, J and clone size were drawn from that table, and D and trimming were deduced from the DNA. Within this sample are 200,000 or so clones, with approximately 86% of them counted one time only. Under 0.95% of the sample comes from the top ten.

V lost 1 base and J lost 4 bases; the stretch between them is 8 bases long. The CDR3 runs 14 amino acids, cysteine and phenylalanine included. Just CDR3 DNA is preserved here, 42 bases in frame from base 1. CDR1 and CDR2 are drawn from the germline V gene (reference sequence): LGHDT, YNNKEL. One collaborating source in Seattle enrolled patients during active infection and followed them longitudinally through the course of disease. The collaborating institutions used their own protocols to collect whole blood in K2EDTA tubes. For TCRbeta analysis, collaborators shipped samples as frozen whole blood, isolated PBMCs, or DNA extracted from either of those sample types. For this clone: Its antigen has not been determined. No much larger clone exists at a distance of one base, and base qualities are not known.

The chain couples TRBV3-1 (or the pseudogene TRBV3-2) to TRBJ2-1; a tentative D match to TRBD2 spans 6 bases. The receptor was derived from a man in his 60s with COVID-19, enrolled during active disease. The sequencing input was peripheral blood. The CDR3 region has the sequence CASSQGGGYNEQFF. The sequenced DNA is TGTGCCAGCAGCCAAGGAGGAGGGTACAATGAGCAGTTCTTC.